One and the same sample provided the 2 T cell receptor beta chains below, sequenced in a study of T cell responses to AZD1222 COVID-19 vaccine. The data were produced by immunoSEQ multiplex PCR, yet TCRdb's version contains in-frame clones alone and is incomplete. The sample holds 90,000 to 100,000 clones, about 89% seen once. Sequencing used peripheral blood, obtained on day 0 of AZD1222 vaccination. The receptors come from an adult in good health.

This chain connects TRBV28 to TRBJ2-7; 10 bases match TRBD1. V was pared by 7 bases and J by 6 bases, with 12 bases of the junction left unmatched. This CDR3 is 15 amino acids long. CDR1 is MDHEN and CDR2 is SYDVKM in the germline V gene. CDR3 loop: CASIGGQGILTEQYF. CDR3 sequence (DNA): TGTGCCAGCATAGGGGGACAGGGGATTTTGACCGAGCAGTACTTC. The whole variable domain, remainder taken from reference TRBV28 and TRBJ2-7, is DVKVTQSSRYLVKRTGEKVFLECVQDMDHENMFWYRQDPGLGLRLIYFSYDVKMKEKGDIPEGYSVSREKKERFSLILESASTNQTSMYLCASIGGQGILTEQYFGPGTRLTVT.

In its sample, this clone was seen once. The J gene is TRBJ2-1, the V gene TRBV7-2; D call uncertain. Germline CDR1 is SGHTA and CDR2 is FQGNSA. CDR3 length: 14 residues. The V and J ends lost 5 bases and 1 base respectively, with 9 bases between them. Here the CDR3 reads CASSPRFSYNEQFF. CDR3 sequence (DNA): TGTGCCAGCAGCCCGCGGTTTTCCTACAATGAGCAGTTCTTC.